These 28 T cell receptor beta chains came from one sample sequenced in a study of shared clonotypes between healthy human individuals. Naive CD8 cells comprised CD45RO-negative, CCR7-positively selected cells, excluding terminally differentiated effector memory CD45RA+ cells. TCRdb keeps only in-frame clones here, not all; method: immunoSEQ multiplex PCR. The data show roughly 650,000 clones, about 96% seen once. Sequencing was carried out using naive CD8+ T cells sorted from blood. The receptors stem from a woman aged 25 to 39 in good health.

The chain is built from TRBV10-1 and TRBJ2-7, with TRBD1 matching 10 bases. This CDR3 is built from 14 residues. The junction had 5 bases not matched to a gene; V was cut back by 7 bases and J by 2 bases. CDR1 is WNHNN and CDR2 is SYGVQD in the germline V gene (reference sequence). CDR3 in amino acids: CASNPGQGTYEQYF. In DNA, the CDR3 is TGCGCCAGCAATCCGGGACAGGGGACCTACGAGCAGTACTTC.

The J gene is TRBJ2-6, the V gene TRBV5-4, with D possibly TRBD1 on 6 matching bases. This CDR3 contains 13 residues. The V gene lost 7 bases and the J gene lost 3 bases, with 8 bases spanning the gap. From germline, CDR1 is SGHNT and CDR2 YYREEE (reference sequence). CDR3 loop: CASEGDGANVLTF. The CDR3 DNA follows: TGTGCCAGCGAGGGGGATGGGGCCAACGTCCTGACTTTC.

The chain joins TRBV28 to TRBJ1-5, with a possible D match to TRBD1 (6 bases). This CDR3 contains 12 residues. The ends were cut back, 7 bases at V and 5 bases at J, with 9 bases in the middle. Germline CDR1 MDHEN, CDR2 SYDVKM. As DNA, the CDR3 is TGTGCCAGCACCCCAGGGGATCAGCCCCAGCATTTT. This codes for CASTPGDQPQHF.

The chain employs TRBV20-1 and TRBJ2-1; the D is unclear. The germline V and J ends were trimmed by 6 bases and 8 bases, with 8 bases remaining between them. Germline V CDR1 and CDR2: DFQATT, SNEGSKA (reference sequence). This CDR3 has 10 amino acids. DNA of the CDR3: TGCAGTGCGAACGCAGATGAGCAGTTCTTC. It encodes CSANADEQFF.

The chain couples TRBV5-6 to TRBJ2-1; no definite D call. Trimming shortened V by 1 base and J by 5 bases, and 22 bases separated the two germline ends. Germline-derived CDR1 and CDR2 are SGHDT and YYEEEE. This CDR3 spans 18 amino acids. The CDR3 region has the DNA TGTGCCAGCAGCTTGAAGTTCGTAATGGACGTACCAAACAATGAGCAGTTCTTC. Amino acid sequence: CASSLKFVMDVPNNEQFF.

This clone appeared once. V and J are TRBV28 and TRBJ2-2; no firm D call. The CDR3 loop spans 13 amino acids. Germline lookup yields CDR1 MDHEN and CDR2 SYDVKM. Trimming took 4 bases from V and 6 from J, leaving 9 bases between them. This CDR3 reads CASSSYGPGELFF. CDR3 coding DNA: TGTGCCAGCAGTTCCTACGGACCCGGGGAGCTGTTTTTT. The entire variable domain, with the rest obtained from reference TRBV28 and TRBJ2-2, is as follows: DVKVTQSSRYLVKRTGEKVFLECVQDMDHENMFWYRQDPGLGLRLIYFSYDVKMKEKGDIPEGYSVSREKKERFSLILESASTNQTSMYLCASSSYGPGELFFGEGSRLTVL.

The chain links TRBV7-9 to TRBJ2-1; 8 nucleotides agree with TRBD1. This CDR3 spans 15 amino acids. The germline V gene has CDR1 SEHNR and CDR2 FQNEAQ (reference sequence). J was trimmed by 3 bases and V by 3 bases; bases with no gene match: 4. CDR3 bases: TGTGCCAGCAGCTTTGCGACAGGGGTCTACAATGAGCAGTTCTTC. Its protein product is CASSFATGVYNEQFF.

The rearrangement links TRBV7-8 to TRBJ2-7; D is unresolved. The V gene's germline CDR1 is SGHVS and CDR2 FQNEAQ. V lost 2 bases and J 5 bases, leaving 4 bases between the germline ends. This CDR3 region has 11 residues. CDR3 sequence: CASSLRNEQYF. The CDR3 DNA follows: TGTGCCAGCAGCTTAAGAAACGAGCAGTACTTC.

The V call is TRBV29-1, the J call TRBJ2-1; D gene ambiguous. The V gene lost 1 base and the J gene lost 3 bases, with 10 bases spanning the gap. CDR1 SQVTM and CDR2 ANQGSEA come from the germline V gene. This CDR3 contains 14 residues. The CDR3, as DNA: TGCAGCGTTGAAGTTATCGGTTTCTACAATGAGCAGTTCTTC. This codes for CSVEVIGFYNEQFF.

This clone was recorded only once. The chain couples TRBV19 to TRBJ1-2, with D tentatively TRBD1 (6 bases). This CDR3 has 15 amino acids. Deletions cut 5 bases from V and 4 bases from J, with 17 bases between. CDR1 is LNHDA and CDR2 is SQIVND in the germline V gene (reference sequence). The DNA of the CDR3 is TGTGCCAGTAGTGGATACAGGGAGTTGGTCTATGGCTACACCTTC. Protein: CASSGYRELVYGYTF. The full variable domain, its missing parts supplied by reference TRBV19 and TRBJ1-2, is DGGITQSPKYLFRKEGQNVTLSCEQNLNHDAMYWYRQDPGQGLRLIYYSQIVNDFQKGDIAEGYSVSREKKESFPLTVTSAQKNPTAFYLCASSGYRELVYGYTFGSGTRLTVV.

V usage is TRBV13 and J usage is TRBJ2-1, with 11 bases aligning to TRBD2. CDR3 length: 14 residues. After removal of 2 bases from V and 10 bases from J, the junction contained 4 bases not matched to a gene. Germline values: CDR1 PRHDT, CDR2 FYEKMQ (reference sequence). The CDR3 DNA sequence: TGTGCCAGCAGCTTATTGCTAGCGGGAGGCGAGCAGTTCTTC. Translation: CASSLLLAGGEQFF.

This clone was detected once. J is TRBJ2-7 and V is TRBV13, with 9 bases fitting TRBD1. This CDR3 has 13 residues. Germline V gene sequence: CDR1 PRHDT, CDR2 FYEKMQ (reference sequence). The V and J ends lost 10 bases and 6 bases, in that order; junction bases with no gene match: 10. The CDR3, as DNA: TGTGCCACCGGACAGGGGCCCGCCTTCGAGCAGTACTTC. Its translation is CATGQGPAFEQYF.

The rearrangement uses TRBV27 and TRBJ1-5; 9 bases are shared with TRBD1. Germline CDR1 is MNHEY and CDR2 is SMNVEV (reference sequence). CDR3 length: 14 amino acids. V lost 8 bases and J lost 6; bases outside the gene matches: 8. In DNA, the CDR3 is TGTGCCAGCTCAATGGACAGGGGAAGTCAGCCCCAGCATTTT. Protein sequence: CASSMDRGSQPQHF.

This CDR3 reads CASSLRTGTDNEQFF. The CDR3 nucleotides are TGTGCCAGCAGTTTAAGAACAGGGACCGACAATGAGCAGTTCTTC. The rearrangement uses TRBV27 and TRBJ2-1, with D possibly matching TRBD1 (6 bases). CDR1 is MNHEY, CDR2 SMNVEV, per germline (reference sequence). Trimming took 2 bases from V and 5 from J, leaving 13 bases between them. The CDR3 consists of 15 residues.

The chain combines TRBV27 with TRBJ2-7; the D gene is possibly TRBD1 (6 bases). This CDR3 contains 14 residues. The V end lost 6 bases, the J end lost 6 bases, and 18 bases lay between the germline ends. CDR1 MNHEY and CDR2 SMNVEV come from the germline V gene (reference sequence). CDR3 sequence (DNA): TGTGCCAGCAGAACGATAGGGCAGGGGCGCGAGCAGTACTTC. Its translation is CASRTIGQGREQYF.

The chain joins TRBV6-5 to TRBJ2-5, with D unclear. The germline V gene encodes CDR1 MNHEY and CDR2 SVGAGI. The CDR3 spans 16 residues. Trimming took off 0 bases at V and 4 bases at J, with 15 bases between the two ends. CDR3 residues: CASSYSAGLISETQYF. For the CDR3, the DNA is TGTGCCAGCAGTTACTCGGCAGGCCTCATTTCAGAGACCCAGTACTTC.

CDR3 residues: CASSLPFSGSGSNEQFF. In nucleotides, the CDR3 is TGTGCCAGCAGCTTACCCTTTAGCGGGAGTGGGTCCAATGAGCAGTTCTTC. The chain joins TRBV7-3 to TRBJ2-1; TRBD2 matches 9 bases. Looked up from germline, CDR1 is SGHTA and CDR2 is FQGTGA. The CDR3 spans 17 residues. Trimming cost V 2 bases and J 6 bases; bases outside gene matches: 11.

The chain has TRBV28 and TRBJ2-1, with D possibly TRBD1 on 6 matching bases. V shed 3 bases and J shed 7 bases, with 16 bases lying between them. The CDR3 spans 15 residues. Germline V lookup: CDR1 MDHEN, CDR2 SYDVKM. For the CDR3, the DNA is TGTGCCAGCAGTTTGCGTACAGGGTCCGGGAATGAGCAGTTCTTC. The encoded protein is CASSLRTGSGNEQFF.

The chain employs TRBV5-6 and TRBJ1-2; unclear D gene. Germline-derived CDR1 and CDR2 are SGHDT and YYEEEE. V was trimmed by 3 bases and J by 8 bases, leaving 14 bases between them. The CDR3 runs to 13 residues. CDR3: CASSWEDIPGYTF. CDR3 in DNA: TGTGCCAGCAGCTGGGAGGATATTCCCGGCTACACCTTC.

The rearrangement uses TRBV9 and TRBJ2-2, with 10 nucleotides matching TRBD2. V lost 0 bases to trimming and J lost 6 bases; unmatched junction nucleotides: 8. This CDR3 spans 17 amino acids. Germline values: CDR1 SGDLS, CDR2 YYNGEE. The CDR3 sequence: CASSVGKAGGPSGELFF. As DNA, the CDR3 is TGTGCCAGCAGCGTAGGAAAAGCGGGAGGGCCCTCCGGGGAGCTGTTTTTT.

As regards this clone: The junction shows a germline mismatch at one end, possibly a read error. The genes are TRBV28 and TRBJ2-1; 10 bases are shared with TRBD2. This CDR3 region has 14 residues. Germline V gene data show CDR1 as MDHEN and CDR2 as SYDVKM. The CDR3 DNA reads TGTGCCAGCATAGGACTAGCGGATTACAATGAACAGTTCTTC. Translating it yields CASIGLADYNEQFF.

The CDR3 coding sequence is TGTGCCAGCAGCCCCTACGGAAACATTCAGTACTTC. Translated: CASSPYGNIQYF. The chain is built from TRBV7-2 and TRBJ2-4; D gene ambiguous. This CDR3 comprises 12 residues. V was shortened by 5 bases and J by 6 bases, with 8 bases between the two germline ends. CDR1 is SGHTA and CDR2 is FQGNSA in the germline V gene.

This clone came up once. The V and J genes are TRBV27 and TRBJ2-1; the D gene is possibly TRBD2 (6 bases). CDR1 MNHEY and CDR2 SMNVEV come from the germline V gene (reference sequence). This CDR3 spans 15 amino acids. Deletions cut 5 bases from V and 2 bases from J, with 13 bases between. The CDR3 protein is CASSGKLAAYNEQFF. For the CDR3, the DNA is TGTGCCAGCAGTGGTAAACTAGCCGCCTACAATGAGCAGTTCTTC.

This clone is a singleton in its sample. V usage is TRBV9 and J usage is TRBJ1-2; D is perhaps TRBD1 (6 bases). The V end was cut by 6 bases, the J end by 5 bases, with 23 bases between. The V gene's germline CDR1 is SGDLS and CDR2 YYNGEE. The CDR3 totals 16 residues. The CDR3 DNA reads TGTGCCAGCACCGAGGGAGCGGGGGCCGCGGTTTATGGCTACACCTTC. It is translated as CASTEGAGAAVYGYTF. The full variable domain, in which reference TRBV9 and TRBJ1-2 provide the parts outside the CDR3, is DSGVTQTPKHLITATGQRVTLRCSPRSGDLSVYWYQQSLDQGLQFLIQYYNGEERAKGNILERFSAQQFPDLHSELNLSSLELGDSALYFCASTEGAGAAVYGYTFGSGTRLTVV.

The V call is TRBV11-2, the J call TRBJ1-2; maybe TRBD1 (5 bases). Germline V gene sequence: CDR1 SGHAT, CDR2 FQNNGV. Trimming took 3 bases from V and 2 from J, leaving 13 bases between them. The CDR3 sequence is 15 residues long. CDR3 protein: CASSFSGDPNYGYTF. The CDR3 nucleotides read TGTGCCAGCAGCTTCTCGGGGGACCCAAACTATGGCTACACCTTC.

V and J are TRBV27 and TRBJ2-5; the match to TRBD2 covers 7 bases. After removal of 7 bases from V and 4 bases from J, the junction contained 9 bases not matched to a gene. The CDR3 extends over 14 amino acids. CDR1 is MNHEY and CDR2 is SMNVEV in the germline V gene (reference sequence). This CDR3 is CASKPGGRGETQYF. For the CDR3, the DNA is TGTGCCAGCAAACCGGGAGGCCGCGGAGAGACCCAGTACTTC.

The V gene is TRBV6-1, the J gene TRBJ1-1; 7 nucleotides align to TRBD1. Germline V gives CDR1 MNHNS, CDR2 SASEGT. V gave up 5 bases and J gave up 4 bases; unmatched junction bases: 7. The CDR3 contains 14 residues. The CDR3 region is CASSHSPGGTEAFF. The CDR3 coding sequence is TGTGCCAGCAGTCACAGCCCAGGGGGCACTGAAGCTTTCTTT.

This rearrangement joins TRBV7-2 to TRBJ1-2; TRBD1 agrees at 7 bases. Germline loops: CDR1 SGHTA, CDR2 FQGNSA. J gave up 4 bases and V 5 bases, and 7 bases lay outside the gene matches. The CDR3 has 14 residues. CDR3 in amino acids: CASSLRDSPYGYTF. DNA of the CDR3: TGTGCCAGCAGCCTGAGGGACAGTCCCTATGGCTACACCTTC. The full variable domain, in which reference TRBV7-2 and TRBJ1-2 provide the parts outside the CDR3, is GAGVSQSPSNKVTEKGKDVELRCDPISGHTALYWYRQSLGQGLEFLIYFQGNSAPDKSGLPSDRFSAERTGGSVSTLTIQRTQQEDSAVYLCASSLRDSPYGYTFGSGTRLTVV.